The next 30 T cell receptor beta chains were all read from a single sample in a study of identical twins (dated by TCRdb to about 2016). The library was produced with 5' RACE. The reads were generated on an Illumina HiSeq 2000. In TCRdb, the public reads were trimmed at Q25 with fastp and aligned with MiXCR, with productive beta chains retained. Rows are combined by CDR3 protein, so each entry shows the most common genes and DNA. The sample records about 550,000 distinct CDR3 sequences, 20% to 25% of which are singletons. The ten largest clones add up to approximately 0.48% of the sample. The data were also submitted as part of a second study, on yellow fever vaccine responses in identical twins.

Material: CD4+ T cells sorted from blood. The receptors stem from a woman aged 18-29 years in good health.

The table lists this clonotype with a few counts. V and J are TRBV20-1 and TRBJ2-1, with 14 bases aligning to TRBD2. The length of the CDR3 is 15 residues. The germline V gene has CDR1 DFQATT and CDR2 SNEGSKA (reference sequence). Germline trimming cut 6 bases from V and 0 bases from J; bases unmatched to any gene: 1. The CDR3 DNA is TGCAGTGCCGGGACTAGCGGGAGCTCCTACAATGAGCAGTTCTTC. It is translated as CSAGTSGSSYNEQFF.

The chain joins TRBV11-1 to TRBJ2-1; no reliable D call. The CDR3 is 19 residues long. Germline values: CDR1 SGHAT, CDR2 FQDESV (reference sequence). Trimming removed 0 bases from V and 0 bases from J, with 18 bases in between. CDR3 amino acids: CASSLAGWVITHSYNEQFF. The CDR3 DNA reads as TGTGCCAGCAGCTTAGCGGGATGGGTGATCACACACTCCTACAATGAGCAGTTCTTC.

The chain couples TRBV7-3 to TRBJ2-7; TRBD1 matches 10 bases. The CDR3 extends over 16 amino acids. The ends lost 0 bases at V and 7 bases at J; junction bases unmatched: 9. The germline V gene encodes CDR1 SGHTA and CDR2 FQGTGA. The CDR3 protein is CASSLTSGTGDHEQYF. The DNA for the CDR3 is TGTGCCAGCAGCTTAACTTCCGGGACAGGGGATCATGAGCAGTACTTC. Using reference TRBV7-3 and TRBJ2-7 for the parts outside the CDR3, the full variable domain is GAGVSQTPSNKVTEKGKYVELRCDPISGHTALYWYRQSLGQGPEFLIYFQGTGAADDSGLPNDRFFAVRPEGSVSTLKIQRTERGDSAVYLCASSLTSGTGDHEQYFGPGTRLTVT.

The chain employs TRBV3-1 and TRBJ2-5; 7 bases align to TRBD2. Germline assignment: CDR1 LGHDT and CDR2 YNNKEL (reference sequence). V shed 0 bases and J 3 bases; nucleotides not matched to a gene: 10. The CDR3 totals 17 residues. The CDR3 region has the DNA TGTGCCAGCAGCCAAGAAAAGAAAACTAGCGTTAAAGAGACCCAGTACTTC. It encodes CASSQEKKTSVKETQYF.

The rearrangement links TRBV7-8 to TRBJ2-1; D is unclear. Per the germline V gene, CDR1 is SGHVS and CDR2 is FQNEAQ. This CDR3 comprises 16 residues. The V gene lost 3 bases and the J gene lost 6 bases, with 18 bases spanning the gap. CDR3 nucleotide sequence: TGTGCCAGCAGCTTGGTTATGGGGATCGTATCCAATGAGCAGTTCTTC. As protein: CASSLVMGIVSNEQFF. Full variable domain (outside the CDR3, taken from reference TRBV7-8 and TRBJ2-1): GAGVSQSPRYKVAKRGQDVALRCDPISGHVSLFWYQQALGQGPEFLTYFQNEAQLDKSGLPSDRFFAERPEGSVSTLKIQRTQQEDSAVYLCASSLVMGIVSNEQFFGPGTRLTVL.

The chain employs TRBV7-2 and TRBJ1-4; D not certain. CDR1 SGHTA and CDR2 FQGNSA come from the germline V gene. The CDR3 extends over 15 amino acids. V gave up 1 base and J gave up 5 bases, with 11 bases separating them. CDR3 protein: CASSLVRALNEKLFF. The CDR3 DNA sequence: TGTGCCAGCAGCTTAGTCCGGGCTTTAAATGAAAAACTGTTTTTT.

The chain combines TRBV14 with TRBJ2-7; D remains unclear. Germline CDR1 reads SGHDN; CDR2 reads FVKESK. Trimming stripped 1 base from V and 2 bases from J, with 9 bases between. This CDR3 has 14 amino acids. In DNA form, the CDR3 reads TGTGCCAGCAGCCAAGTTGTCAACCCCTACGAGCAGTACTTC. It specifies CASSQVVNPYEQYF. The variable domain in full, with the rest retrieved from reference TRBV14 and TRBJ2-7, is EAGVTQFPSHSVIEKGQTVTLRCDPISGHDNLYWYRRVMGKEIKFLLHFVKESKQDESGMPNNRFLAERTGGTYSTLKVQPAELEDSGVYFCASSQVVNPYEQYFGPGTRLTVT.

The rearrangement joins TRBV2 to TRBJ2-2, with D perhaps given as TRBD1 or TRBD2 (6 bases each). The CDR3 is 17 residues long. V was cut by 6 bases and J by 1 base, with 18 bases left in between. CDR1 is SNHLY and CDR2 is FYNNEI in the germline V gene. The CDR3 protein is CASRIMEGVGNTGELFF. CDR3 nucleotides: TGTGCCAGCAGAATCATGGAGGGGGTTGGGAACACCGGGGAGCTGTTTTTT.

This chain uses TRBV6-5 with TRBJ2-3, with D perhaps matching TRBD1 or TRBD2 (5 bases each). Trimming removed 1 base at V and 1 base at J, with 9 bases between. The CDR3 has 15 residues. Germline V gene lookup returns CDR1 MNHEY and CDR2 SVGAGI. CDR3 nucleotide sequence: TGTGCCAGCAGTTACTTCGGGGCACGCACAGATACGCAGTATTTT. It yields the protein CASSYFGARTDTQYF.

The chain is built from TRBV28 and TRBJ2-7, with 9 bases matching TRBD1. V lost 4 bases and J lost 6; bases outside the gene matches: 7. The CDR3 runs to 14 residues. In germline, CDR1 is MDHEN, CDR2 SYDVKM. This chain's CDR3 is CASSSSGQGREQYV. The CDR3 DNA is TGTGCCAGCAGTTCCTCGGGACAGGGTCGCGAGCAGTACGTC.

This clonotype turned up a few times. This rearrangement joins TRBV2 to TRBJ2-1; a weak D match, TRBD1 (6 bases). V gave up 2 bases and J gave up 8 bases, with 19 bases separating them. The CDR3 runs 16 residues. In germline, CDR1 is SNHLY, CDR2 FYNNEI. CDR3 sequence: CASSEWGRGLTHEQFF. The CDR3 nucleotides read TGTGCCAGCAGTGAATGGGGCAGGGGCTTGACCCATGAGCAGTTCTTC.

The genes are TRBV7-8 and TRBJ1-1; the D is unclear. The CDR3 totals 16 residues. CDR1 and CDR2 from the germline V gene are SGHVS and FQNEAQ. V shed 2 bases and J shed 5 bases, with 18 bases lying between them. The CDR3 here is CASSLQSRGLGTEAFF. DNA for the CDR3: TGTGCCAGCAGCTTACAATCCCGCGGGCTGGGGACTGAAGCTTTCTTT.

This chain connects TRBV5-8 to TRBJ2-1, with TRBD2 matching 11 bases. The J segment lost 5 bases and the V segment lost 2 bases, leaving 3 bases of the junction unmatched. Germline CDR1 and CDR2: SGHTS and YDEGEE. CDR3 size: 15 residues. CDR3 DNA sequence: TGTGCCAGCAGCTTCACTAGCGGGAGCAACAATGAGCAGTTCTTC. Amino acid sequence: CASSFTSGSNNEQFF.

The chain uses TRBV10-3 and TRBJ2-5; 8 bases fit TRBD1. In germline, CDR1 is ENHRY, CDR2 SYGVKD. The CDR3 totals 14 residues. J lost 5 bases, V lost 4 bases, and 6 bases had no gene match. The CDR3 spells CAISGQGSAETQYF. In DNA, the CDR3 is TGTGCCATCAGTGGACAGGGGAGTGCGGAGACCCAGTACTTC.

CDR3: CASSSASGRGTDTQYF. In DNA form, the CDR3 reads TGTGCCAGCAGTTCCGCTAGCGGGAGAGGGACAGATACGCAGTATTTT. This sequence joins TRBV6-5 and TRBJ2-3; 10 bases line up with TRBD2. This CDR3 has 16 residues. The ends lost 4 bases at V and 3 bases at J; junction bases unmatched: 7. The V gene's germline CDR1 is MNHEY and CDR2 SVGAGI.

This clonotype was seen only once. CDR3 amino acids: CAAGQAYEQYV. The CDR3 DNA sequence: TGCGCCGCGGGACAGGCCTACGAGCAGTACGTC. The genes are TRBV10-2 and TRBJ2-7; 8 bases are shared with TRBD1. This CDR3 is built from 11 residues. Trimming cost V 11 bases and J 2 bases; bases outside gene matches: 2. Germline CDR1 reads WSHSY; CDR2 reads SAAADI.

The chain has TRBV4-1 and TRBJ2-1, with 8 bases identical to TRBD1. The CDR3 extends over 15 amino acids. The germline V gene has CDR1 MGHRA and CDR2 YSYEKL. The J segment lost 4 bases and the V segment lost 5 bases, leaving 7 bases of the junction unmatched. The CDR3 DNA reads TGCGCCAGCAGCATCGACAGGGGCACATACAATGAGCAGTTCTTC. Protein product: CASSIDRGTYNEQFF.

The table lists this clonotype with a few counts. This sequence joins TRBV5-1 and TRBJ2-2; 10 nucleotides agree with TRBD2. V dropped 1 base and J dropped 4; count of bases not matched to a gene: 4. The CDR3 is 16 residues long. Germline lookup yields CDR1 SGHRS and CDR2 YFSETQ. CDR3 amino acids: CASSLKAGGSTGELFF. CDR3 DNA sequence: TGCGCCAGCAGCTTGAAAGCGGGAGGGAGCACCGGGGAGCTGTTTTTT.

This clonotype has just a few counts. The V and J genes are TRBV20-1 and TRBJ2-3; 9 bases agree with TRBD2. Germline CDR1 reads DFQATT; CDR2 reads SNEGSKA (reference sequence). CDR3 length equals 14 residues. V was clipped by 5 bases and J by 1 base; unmatched bases: 4. The CDR3 region has the DNA TGCAGTGCTCTGGGACTAGCCCGCACAGATACGCAGTATTTT. Translating gives CSALGLARTDTQYF.

This chain joins TRBV20-1 and TRBJ2-7, with 7 bases that match TRBD2. Germline CDR1 reads DFQATT; CDR2 reads SNEGSKA (reference sequence). Losses at the gene ends were 5 bases for V and 2 bases for J; bases not matched to a gene: 9. The CDR3 loop spans 14 amino acids. CDR3 DNA sequence: TGCAGTGCTGGGCCGAGCGGGGCTACCTACGAGCAGTACGTC. This gives the protein CSAGPSGATYEQYV.

The chain has TRBV6-5 and TRBJ2-5, with D uncertain. Germline V lookup: CDR1 MNHEY, CDR2 SVGAGI. V lost 4 bases, J lost 5 bases, and 17 bases lay in between. The CDR3 runs 15 residues. CDR3 bases: TGTGCCAGCAGTTTAACCGGGTCGCTCAGGGAGACCCAGTACTTC. This encodes CASSLTGSLRETQYF.

This clonotype was seen more than once but under ten times. The chain recombines TRBV6-1 with TRBJ2-3; 9 bases fit TRBD2. The V gene's germline CDR1 is MNHNS and CDR2 SASEGT. V dropped 1 base and J dropped 2; count of bases not matched to a gene: 4. The CDR3 consists of 16 residues. The CDR3 coding sequence is TGTGCCAGCAGTGAAGTTGCGGGGGGGACCACAGATACGCAGTATTTT. Its protein is CASSEVAGGTTDTQYF.

This clonotype has more than one count but fewer than ten. The chain has TRBV7-9 and TRBJ1-5; maybe TRBD1 (5 bases). V shed 10 bases and J shed 8 bases, with 18 bases lying between them. The CDR3 runs to 13 residues. Germline CDR1 SEHNR, CDR2 FQNEAQ (reference sequence). DNA for the CDR3: TGTGCCACCCTAAGGGGTGGAAGGAAGCCCCAGCATTTT. As protein: CATLRGGRKPQHF.

V usage is TRBV12-3 or TRBV12-4 and J usage is TRBJ2-2; D uncertain. V was clipped by 3 bases and J by 4 bases, with 6 bases between them. This CDR3 contains 13 residues. The CDR3, as DNA: TGTGCCAGCAGTTTTAGGTCCACCGGGGAGCTGTTTTTT. Translated, it gives CASSFRSTGELFF.

This clonotype was detected only a few times. The rearrangement joins TRBV28 to TRBJ1-6, with 7 bases that match TRBD1. This CDR3 has 13 residues. V dropped 6 bases and J dropped 10; count of bases not matched to a gene: 6. The V gene's germline CDR1 is MDHEN and CDR2 SYDVKM. CDR3 in amino acids: CASRTGYNSPLHF. DNA of the CDR3: TGTGCCAGCAGGACAGGGTACAACTCACCCCTCCACTTT.

This clonotype has a handful of counts. This chain links TRBV11-2 with TRBJ2-7, with D possibly being TRBD1 (6 bases). The CDR3 contains 14 residues. Per the germline V gene, CDR1 is SGHAT and CDR2 is FQNNGV. Trimming left V 2 bases short and J 6 bases short, with 14 bases between. The CDR3 region is CASSLKQGIIEQYF. Here the CDR3 DNA reads TGTGCCAGCAGCTTAAAACAGGGCATTATCGAGCAGTACTTC.

This chain connects TRBV5-1 to TRBJ1-1, with unresolved D. The ends were cut back, 6 bases at V and 2 bases at J, with 14 bases in the middle. Germline lookup yields CDR1 SGHRS and CDR2 YFSETQ. The CDR3 runs to 14 residues. CDR3 sequence (DNA): TGCGCCAGCACCCGGTCCAGATCCAACACTGAAGCTTTCTTT. This sequence encodes CASTRSRSNTEAFF. Filled out from reference TRBV5-1 and TRBJ1-1, the complete variable domain reads KAGVTQTPRYLIKTRGQQVTLSCSPISGHRSVSWYQQTPGQGLQFLFEYFSETQRNKGNFPGRFSGRQFSNSRSEMNVSTLELGDSALYLCASTRSRSNTEAFFGQGTRLTVV.

This clonotype showed up many times. V gene TRBV12-3 or TRBV12-4 combines with J gene TRBJ2-1; D is uncertain. The CDR3 is made up of 14 amino acids. V was clipped by 5 bases and J by 0 bases, with 8 bases between them. The CDR3 reads CASSPGNSYNEQFF. The CDR3, as DNA: TGTGCCAGCAGTCCGGGTAACTCCTACAATGAGCAGTTCTTC.

This clonotype was found a few times. The chain has TRBV11-1 and TRBJ1-1; D is ambiguous. Between the trimmed V and J ends, which lost 5 bases and 8 bases, there was a span of 21 bases. Germline V lookup: CDR1 SGHAT, CDR2 FQDESV (reference sequence). CDR3 size: 15 residues. In DNA, the CDR3 is TGTGCCAGCAGCCTAGAAGGGTACGAACACTCGGAAGCTTTCTTT. Protein product: CASSLEGYEHSEAFF.

CDR3 coding DNA: TGCGCCAGCAGCCCAGGCGACGGTCGCGAGACCCAGTACTTC. As protein: CASSPGDGRETQYF. The chain uses TRBV4-1 and TRBJ2-5; D is uncertain. Trimming removed 4 bases from V and 5 bases from J, with 14 bases in between. The CDR3 sequence is 14 residues long. Germline CDR1 is MGHRA and CDR2 is YSYEKL.